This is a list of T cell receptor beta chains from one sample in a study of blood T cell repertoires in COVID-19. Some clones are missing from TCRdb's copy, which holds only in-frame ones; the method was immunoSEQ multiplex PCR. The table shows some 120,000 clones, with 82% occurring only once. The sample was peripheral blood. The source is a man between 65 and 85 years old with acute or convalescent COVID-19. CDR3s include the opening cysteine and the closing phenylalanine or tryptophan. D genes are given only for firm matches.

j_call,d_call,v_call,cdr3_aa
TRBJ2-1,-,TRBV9,CASSVATGRTRGTYNEQFF
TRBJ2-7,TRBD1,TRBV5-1,CASSLTGQESSYEQYF
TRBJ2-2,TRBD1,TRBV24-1,CATSDLGTGLNTGELFF
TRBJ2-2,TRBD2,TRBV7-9,CASSSGTSGDTGELFF
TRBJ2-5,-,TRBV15,CATSSLQGRGETQYF
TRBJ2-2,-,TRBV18,CASSPDRTGELFF
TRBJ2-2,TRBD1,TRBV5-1,CASSLRTGDTGELFF
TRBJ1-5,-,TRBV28,CASSRTPSNQPQHF
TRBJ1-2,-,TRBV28,CASSDTYGYTF
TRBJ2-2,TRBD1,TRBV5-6,CASSFGQGDTGELFF
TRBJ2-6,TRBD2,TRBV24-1,CATEGGAGANVLTF
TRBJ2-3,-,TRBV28,CASSNSGGSGTDTQYF
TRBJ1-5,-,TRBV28,CASTDTGLNQPQHF
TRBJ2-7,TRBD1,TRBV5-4,CASSLPQGSYEQYF
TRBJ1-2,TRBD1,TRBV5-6,CASSLAGQYVGYTF
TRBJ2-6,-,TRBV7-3,CASSRIGRGSGANVLTF
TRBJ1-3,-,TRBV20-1,CSASFPGNINTIYF
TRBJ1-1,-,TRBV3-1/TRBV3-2,CASSLQENTEAFF
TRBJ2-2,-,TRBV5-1,CASSQEGRGFTGELFF
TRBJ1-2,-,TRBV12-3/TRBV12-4,CASSFLLGGGYTF
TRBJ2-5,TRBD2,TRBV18,CASSPPGRTSGGGGTQYF
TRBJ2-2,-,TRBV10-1,CASSQSPGYGTGELFF
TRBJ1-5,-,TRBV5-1,CASSLRGDGNQPQHF
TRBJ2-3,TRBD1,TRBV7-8,CASSWGQYYTDTQYF
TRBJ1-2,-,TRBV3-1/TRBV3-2,CASSQGSSQGYTF
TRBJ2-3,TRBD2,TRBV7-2,CASSLARSSGGGDTQYF
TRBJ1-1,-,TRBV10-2,CASNEPGQDTEAFF
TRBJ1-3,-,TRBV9,CASSVDAGKGNTIYF
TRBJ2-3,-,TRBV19,CASSILAGQITDTQYF
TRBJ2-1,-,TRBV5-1,CASSLGRVQFF
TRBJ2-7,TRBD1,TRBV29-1,CSVTETGTYEQYF
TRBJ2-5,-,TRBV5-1,CASSLAGVVEETQYF
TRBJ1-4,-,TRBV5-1,CASSLTGIFFEKLFF
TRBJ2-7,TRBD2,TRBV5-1,CASSLGTSSYEQYF
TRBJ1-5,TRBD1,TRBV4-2,CASSQARTGNQPQHF
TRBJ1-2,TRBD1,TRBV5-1,CASSGGQAYGYTF
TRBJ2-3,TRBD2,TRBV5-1,CASSPTSGSTDTQYF
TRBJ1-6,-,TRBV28,CASRDSSLPPLHF
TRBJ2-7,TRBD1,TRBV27,CASGWTGNHEQYF
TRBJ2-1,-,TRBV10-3,CAISEPGTNEQFF
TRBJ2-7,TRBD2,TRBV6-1,CASSDGLAGLYEQYF
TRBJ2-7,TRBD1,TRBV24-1,CATSPGQGIGEQYF
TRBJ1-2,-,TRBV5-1,CASSFSGFGDGYTF